This T cell receptor (beta chain) was documented in a study of shared clonotypes between healthy human individuals. About this clone itself: Its antigen is not known.

Study-wide findings and caveats: Sampling involved blood alone; tissue repertoires likely differ. Researchers found naive subsets generally carried larger estimated richness than memory subsets.

Once extracted for a subset, genomic DNA was divided evenly among several immunoSEQ plates. Original analysis: Junction-only sequences produced by ImmunoSEQ had no quality scores, so filtering differed. The table came from immunoSEQ multiplex PCR; TCRdb's copy has only in-frame clones and leaves some out. V, J and clone size derive from that table, while D and trimming were established from the DNA sequence. This table has about 2 million clones, about 94% appearing once. Terminally differentiated effector memory CD45RA+ cells were left out of the naive CD8 fraction, which was CD45RO-negative and positively selected for CCR7. The CDR3 contains 13 residues. Germline loops: CDR1 PRHDT, CDR2 FYEKMQ (reference sequence). The V gene lost 5 bases and the J gene lost 1 base, with 7 bases spanning the gap.

Sequenced sample: naive CD8+ T cells sorted from blood. The origin of this receptor is a man younger than 35 in good health. The rearrangement links TRBV13 to TRBJ2-3; D not resolved. The CDR3 DNA sequence: TGTGCCAGCAGCATTGCCGGCACAGATACGCAGTATTTT. It codes for CASSIAGTDTQYF. Full variable domain (outside the CDR3, taken from reference TRBV13 and TRBJ2-3): AAGVIQSPRHLIKEKRETATLKCYPIPRHDTVYWYQQGPGQDPQFLISFYEKMQSDKGSIPDRFSAQQFSDYHSELNMSSLELGDSALYFCASSIAGTDTQYFGPGTRLTVL.